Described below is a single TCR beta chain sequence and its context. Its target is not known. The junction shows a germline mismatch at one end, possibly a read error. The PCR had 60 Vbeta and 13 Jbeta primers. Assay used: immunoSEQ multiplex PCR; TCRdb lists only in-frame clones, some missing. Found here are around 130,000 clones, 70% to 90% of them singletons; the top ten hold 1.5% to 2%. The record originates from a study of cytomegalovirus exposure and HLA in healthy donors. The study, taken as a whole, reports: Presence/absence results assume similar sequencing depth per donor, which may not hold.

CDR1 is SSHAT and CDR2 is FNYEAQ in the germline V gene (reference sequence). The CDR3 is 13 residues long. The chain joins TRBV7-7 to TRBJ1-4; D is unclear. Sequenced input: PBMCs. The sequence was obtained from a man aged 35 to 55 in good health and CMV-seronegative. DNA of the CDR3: TGTGCTAGCAGCTTCAGGCTTAATGAAAAACTGTTTTTT. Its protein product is CASSFRLNEKLFF. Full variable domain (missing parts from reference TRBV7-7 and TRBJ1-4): GAGVSQSPRYKVTKRGQDVTLRCDPISSHATLYWYQQALGQGPEFLTYFNYEAQPDKSGLPSDRFSAERPEGSISTLTIQRTEQRDSAMYRCASSFRLNEKLFFGSGTQLSVL.